This T cell receptor (beta chain) was identified in a study of chemoradiotherapy in HPV16-positive cancers. General study findings and limits: Better recurrence-free survival went with HPV-responsive T-cell expansion in HPV16-positive patients. Candidate HPV-specific clones and E7-related TCR motifs grew in tumor during treatment.

The CDR3 contains 12 residues. From germline, CDR1 is SNHLY and CDR2 FYNNEI. With 6 bases removed from V and 4 bases from J, the gap between germline ends came to 8 bases. Clones were read by immunoSEQ multiplex PCR, and TCRdb kept only the in-frame ones, dropping some. The table has roughly 19,000 clones, 84% seen once. This clone was seen only a few times. The antigen is undetermined. The sequence derives from a human donor with HPV-associated anogenital cancer. The sample here was blood, taken from a patient who underwent chemoradiotherapy. This chain links TRBV2 with TRBJ2-3; D is uncertain. The CDR3 sequence: CASRVLPDTQYF. Written as DNA, the CDR3 is TGTGCCAGCAGGGTCCTGCCAGATACGCAGTATTTT.